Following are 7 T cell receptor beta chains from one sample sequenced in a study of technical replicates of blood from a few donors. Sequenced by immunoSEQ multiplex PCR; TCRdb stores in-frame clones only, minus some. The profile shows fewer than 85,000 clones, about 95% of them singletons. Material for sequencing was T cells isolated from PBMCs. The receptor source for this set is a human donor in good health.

This CDR3 reads CASSNRLGQQNQPQHF. The CDR3 DNA follows: TGTGCCAGCAGTAACCGCCTAGGACAGCAAAATCAGCCCCAGCATTTT. The V gene is TRBV28, the J gene TRBJ1-5; possibly TRBD1 for D (6 bases). The V end was cut by 5 bases, the J end by 4 bases, with 18 bases between. The germline V gene has CDR1 MDHEN and CDR2 SYDVKM. The CDR3 runs to 16 residues. Together with reference TRBV28 and TRBJ1-5, the CDR3 gives the full variable domain: DVKVTQSSRYLVKRTGEKVFLECVQDMDHENMFWYRQDPGLGLRLIYFSYDVKMKEKGDIPEGYSVSREKKERFSLILESASTNQTSMYLCASSNRLGQQNQPQHFGDGTRLSIL.

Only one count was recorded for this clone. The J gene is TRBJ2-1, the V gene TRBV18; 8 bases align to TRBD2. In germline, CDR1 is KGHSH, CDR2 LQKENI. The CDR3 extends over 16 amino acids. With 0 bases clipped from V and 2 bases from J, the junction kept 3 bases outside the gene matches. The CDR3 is CASSPPGGGPYNEQFF. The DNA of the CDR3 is TGTGCCAGCTCACCACCGGGCGGGGGGCCCTACAATGAGCAGTTCTTC.

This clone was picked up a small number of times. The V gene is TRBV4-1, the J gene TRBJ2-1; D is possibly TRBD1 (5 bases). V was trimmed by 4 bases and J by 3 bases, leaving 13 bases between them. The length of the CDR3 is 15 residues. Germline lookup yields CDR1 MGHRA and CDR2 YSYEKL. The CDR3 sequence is CASSPLRDLYNEQFF. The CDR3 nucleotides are TGCGCCAGCAGCCCCCTCAGGGATCTCTACAATGAGCAGTTCTTC.

Written as DNA, the CDR3 is TGTGCCAGCAGTGATGGCAAGGGAAACACCATATATTTT. Amino acid sequence: CASSDGKGNTIYF. This sequence joins TRBV2 and TRBJ1-3; D is uncertain. Germline values: CDR1 SNHLY, CDR2 FYNNEI. The CDR3 length is 13 residues. Trimming cost V 3 bases and J 4 bases, with 7 bases left between them.

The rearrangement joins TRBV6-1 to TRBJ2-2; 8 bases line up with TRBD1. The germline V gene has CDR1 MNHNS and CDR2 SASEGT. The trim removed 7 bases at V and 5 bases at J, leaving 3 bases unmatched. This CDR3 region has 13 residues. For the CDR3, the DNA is TGTGCCAGCAAGACAGGGGTTACCGGGGAGCTGTTTTTT. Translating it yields CASKTGVTGELFF.

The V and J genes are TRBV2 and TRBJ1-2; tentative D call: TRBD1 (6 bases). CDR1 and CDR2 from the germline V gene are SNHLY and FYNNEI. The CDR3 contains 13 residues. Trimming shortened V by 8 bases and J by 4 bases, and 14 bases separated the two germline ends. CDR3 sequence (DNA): TGTGCCAGCGGGGACAATGAAGTCTATGGCTACACCTTC. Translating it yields CASGDNEVYGYTF.

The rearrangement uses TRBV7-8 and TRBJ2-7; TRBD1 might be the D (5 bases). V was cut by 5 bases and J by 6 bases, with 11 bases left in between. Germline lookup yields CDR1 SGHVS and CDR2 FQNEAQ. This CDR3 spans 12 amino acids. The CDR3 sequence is CASSPRVVEQYF. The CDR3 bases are TGTGCCAGCAGCCCCAGGGTGGTCGAGCAGTACTTC.